Presented here are 18 T cell receptor beta chains from one specimen sequenced in a study of CD8 T cells in Susac syndrome. Random hexamers were used to reverse transcribe roughly 0.45 to 1 ug of RNA. TCRdb used MiXCR to reprocess the immunoSEQ multiplex PCR reads, holding one entry per CDR3 protein. In the table there are approximately 200,000 distinct CDR3 sequences, under 97% of which are singletons. Sequencing input: CD4+ T cells from PBMCs. The source is a human donor with multiple sclerosis.

The chain combines TRBV5-4 with TRBJ2-7, with TRBD1 identical over 8 bases. Germline V CDR1 and CDR2: SGHNT, YYREEE (reference sequence). The CDR3 contains 16 residues. V gave up 0 bases and J gave up 4 bases; unmatched junction bases: 9. The CDR3 DNA reads TGTGCCAGCAGCTTGGATGGGTCAGGGGGCTTTTACGAGCAGTACTTC. Translating it yields CASSLDGSGGFYEQYF. Variable domain in full (rest from reference TRBV5-4 and TRBJ2-7): ETGVTQSPTHLIKTRGQQVTLRCSSQSGHNTVSWYQQALGQGPQFIFQYYREEENGRGNFPPRFSGLQFPNYSSELNVNALELDDSALYLCASSLDGSGGFYEQYFGPGTRLTVT.

The V call is TRBV28, the J call TRBJ2-3, with D unclear. Trimming shortened V by 5 bases and J by 2 bases, and 14 bases separated the two germline ends. Germline V lookup: CDR1 MDHEN, CDR2 SYDVKM. The CDR3 extends over 15 amino acids. CDR3 region: CASSPLFLNTDTQYF. The CDR3, as DNA: TGTGCCAGCAGTCCACTCTTCCTGAACACAGATACGCAGTATTTT. Filled out from reference TRBV28 and TRBJ2-3, the complete variable domain reads DVKVTQSSRYLVKRTGEKVFLECVQDMDHENMFWYRQDPGLGLRLIYFSYDVKMKEKGDIPEGYSVSREKKERFSLILESASTNQTSMYLCASSPLFLNTDTQYFGPGTRLTVL.

The V and J genes are TRBV3-1 and TRBJ1-2; possibly TRBD1 for D (5 bases). There are 16 residues in the CDR3. V lost 4 bases, J lost 5 bases, and 20 bases lay in between. Germline V lookup: CDR1 LGHDT, CDR2 YNNKEL (reference sequence). This chain's CDR3 is CASSPSTRVTIYGYTF. In nucleotides, the CDR3 is TGTGCCAGCAGCCCGTCAACCAGGGTGACGATATATGGCTACACCTTC.

V usage is TRBV30 and J usage is TRBJ2-7; D remains ambiguous. The CDR3 extends over 13 amino acids. Trimming stripped 4 bases from V and 9 bases from J, with 19 bases between. Germline V lookup: CDR1 GTSNPN, CDR2 SVGIG (reference sequence). CDR3 sequence reads: CAWTPQDGTWQYF. Here the CDR3 DNA reads TGTGCCTGGACGCCTCAGGACGGCACATGGCAGTACTTC. The entire variable domain, with the rest obtained from reference TRBV30 and TRBJ2-7, is as follows: SQTIHQWPATLVQPVGSPLSLECTVEGTSNPNLYWYRQAAGRGLQLLFYSVGIGQISSEVPQNLSASRPQDRQFILSSKKLLLSDSGFYLCAWTPQDGTWQYFGPGTRLTVT.

The chain combines TRBV5-6 with TRBJ2-3; 7 nucleotides line up with TRBD2. The CDR3 is made up of 14 amino acids. Germline V gene sequence: CDR1 SGHDT, CDR2 YYEEEE. After removal of 4 bases from V and 0 bases from J, the junction contained 2 bases not matched to a gene. CDR3 DNA: TGTGCCAGCAGCCTACTAGCGAGCACAGATACGCAGTATTTT. This gives the protein CASSLLASTDTQYF.

The V gene is TRBV30, the J gene TRBJ2-5, with D unclear. The length of the CDR3 is 12 residues. Germline values: CDR1 GTSNPN, CDR2 SVGIG (reference sequence). The V end lost 0 bases, the J end lost 6 bases, and 8 bases lay between the germline ends. Here the CDR3 reads CAWSVVSQTQYF. DNA of the CDR3: TGTGCCTGGAGTGTTGTTAGCCAGACCCAGTACTTC.

The chain employs TRBV18 and TRBJ2-7, with D possibly being TRBD2 (5 bases). The V end was cut by 6 bases, the J end by 2 bases, with 14 bases between. Per germline, CDR1 KGHSH and CDR2 LQKENI. The CDR3 is 14 residues long. CDR3 protein: CASSREEVTYEQYF. CDR3 in DNA: TGTGCCAGCTCCCGCGAGGAGGTCACCTACGAGCAGTACTTC.

The chain links TRBV15 to TRBJ2-6; D may be TRBD1 (6 bases). The germline CDR1 and CDR2 sequences are LNHNV and YYDKDF (reference sequence). V lost 0 bases to trimming and J lost 1 base, with 22 bases between them. This CDR3 spans 21 amino acids. The DNA for the CDR3 is TGTGCCACCAGCAGAGATCCTAGGGGACACCCTAGTCGATCTGGGGCCAACGTCCTGACTTTC. Amino acid sequence: CATSRDPRGHPSRSGANVLTF.

This chain links TRBV30 with TRBJ1-2; D is uncertain. Germline assignment: CDR1 GTSNPN and CDR2 SVGIG (reference sequence). V gave up 0 bases and J gave up 3 bases, with 11 bases separating them. The CDR3 has 14 amino acids. CDR3 nucleotide sequence: TGTGCCTGGAGTGTACAAGAAGGCTACTATGGCTACACCTTC. It encodes CAWSVQEGYYGYTF.

The genes are TRBV4-2 and TRBJ1-2; maybe TRBD1 (5 bases). CDR3 size: 15 residues. V lost 4 bases and J 4 bases, leaving 16 bases between the germline ends. Germline V lookup: CDR1 LGHNA, CDR2 YNFKEQ. For the CDR3, the DNA is TGTGCCAGCAGCCTGAATGCCCGACAGAGCTATGGCTACACCTTC. This codes for CASSLNARQSYGYTF.

This rearrangement joins TRBV29-1 to TRBJ2-3; D remains unclear. Germline CDR1 SQVTM, CDR2 ANQGSEA. CDR3 length: 13 residues. V dropped 7 bases and J dropped 2 bases, with 13 bases sitting between them. The CDR3 DNA follows: TGCAGCGGTATAAACCCTAACACAGATACGCAGTATTTT. Its translation is CSGINPNTDTQYF.

This chain connects TRBV7-6 to TRBJ1-2, with a possible D match to TRBD1 (5 bases). The CDR3 length is 14 residues. CDR1 and CDR2 (germline): SGHVS, FNYEAQ. Trimming cost V 3 bases and J 4 bases, with 12 bases left between them. The CDR3: CASSFGAGTYGYTF. The CDR3 nucleotides read TGTGCCAGCAGCTTTGGCGCAGGGACCTATGGCTACACCTTC.

The CDR3 DNA follows: TGTGCCAGCAGTTCTAGCGGGGGGGCCAGAGATACGCAGTATTTT. It specifies CASSSSGGARDTQYF. J is TRBJ2-3 and V is TRBV6-2 or TRBV6-3; 12 bases agree with TRBD2. The CDR3 loop spans 15 amino acids. Germline values: CDR1 MNHEY, CDR2 SVGEGT. V trimming: 4 bases; J trimming: 5 bases; junction bases outside the gene matches: 4.

The V and J genes are TRBV12-3 or TRBV12-4 and TRBJ2-7; tentative D call: TRBD2 (7 bases). Trimming took off 4 bases at V and 3 bases at J, with 19 bases between the two ends. The CDR3 has 16 amino acids. The CDR3 region has the DNA TGTGCCAGCAGTTCCAGAGGGGGAGCGGGGCTCTACGAGCAGTACTTC. Its protein product is CASSSRGGAGLYEQYF.

DNA for the CDR3: TGTGCCAGCAGCCCCGGACTAGCGGGGGCGGGGCAAGAGACCCAGTACTTC. The encoded protein is CASSPGLAGAGQETQYF. V usage is TRBV5-4 and J usage is TRBJ2-5, with TRBD2 matching 13 bases. V lost 4 bases to trimming and J lost 2 bases; unmatched junction nucleotides: 8. CDR1 is SGHNT and CDR2 is YYREEE in the germline V gene (reference sequence). CDR3 size: 17 residues.

The gene calls are TRBV29-1 and TRBJ2-3; tentative D call: TRBD1 (5 bases). CDR3 length equals 16 residues. CDR1 and CDR2 from the germline V gene are SQVTM and ANQGSEA. The V end lost 0 bases, the J end lost 5 bases, and 18 bases lay between the germline ends. CDR3 amino acids: CSVEDPFLQGLDTQYF. The DNA of the CDR3 is TGCAGCGTTGAAGATCCATTTCTCCAGGGCTTAGATACGCAGTATTTT.

CDR3 bases: TGTGCCAGCAGCCTGCAGGGGGCGGAGGGGGTCCTCCACTTT. Translating gives CASSLQGAEGVLHF. The chain couples TRBV3-1 to TRBJ1-6, with 8 positions matching TRBD1. This CDR3 region has 14 residues. In germline, CDR1 is LGHDT, CDR2 YNNKEL (reference sequence). The junction had 11 bases not matched to a gene; V was cut back by 4 bases and J by 15 bases.

The J gene is TRBJ2-7, the V gene TRBV7-2; TRBD2 matches at 10 bases. Unmatched junction bases numbered 5, after V lost 4 bases and J lost 2 bases. The CDR3 contains 15 residues. The germline CDR1 and CDR2 sequences are SGHTA and FQGNSA. The CDR3 spells CASSSRTSGAYEQYF. The CDR3 DNA follows: TGTGCCAGCAGCTCCCGGACTAGCGGTGCCTACGAGCAGTACTTC. Full variable domain (outside the CDR3, taken from reference TRBV7-2 and TRBJ2-7): GAGVSQSPSNKVTEKGKDVELRCDPISGHTALYWYRQSLGQGLEFLIYFQGNSAPDKSGLPSDRFSAERTGGSVSTLTIQRTQQEDSAVYLCASSSRTSGAYEQYFGPGTRLTVT.